The subject of this entry is one TCR beta chain. The data stem from a study of technical replicates of blood from a handful of donors. Germline V gene data show CDR1 as WNHNN and CDR2 as SYGVQD (reference sequence). CDR3 length: 13 amino acids. Trimming took off 7 bases at V and 4 bases at J, with 13 bases between the two ends. Sequenced by immunoSEQ multiplex PCR; TCRdb stores in-frame clones only, minus some. The sample consists of about 100,000 clones, approximately 96% of them appearing once. The gene calls are TRBV10-1 and TRBJ1-1; weak D call: TRBD1 (5 bases). Sequenced: T cells isolated from PBMCs. This receptor was obtained from a human donor in good health. In DNA, the CDR3 is TGCGCCAGCACCGCAGGGTTTACCACTGAAGCTTTCTTT. This sequence encodes CASTAGFTTEAFF.